This T cell receptor beta chain was found in a study of T cell responses to AZD1222 COVID-19 vaccine. Study outcomes and limitations: Among those given AZD1222, only five or six were seropositive at baseline.

The J segment lost 9 bases and the V segment lost 6 bases, leaving 10 bases of the junction unmatched. The CDR3 covers 15 residues. Germline-derived CDR1 and CDR2 are LNHDA and SQIVND (reference sequence). A note on this clone: The antigen is not known.

TCRdb keeps only in-frame clones here, not all; method: immunoSEQ multiplex PCR. The sample has approximately 84,000 clones; approximately 91% are singletons. This TCR was sampled from an adult in good health. The sequencing used peripheral blood, collected on day 0 of AZD1222 vaccination. The chain carries TRBV19 and TRBJ2-1; 11 nucleotides line up with TRBD2. The CDR3 region is CASRQLAGVASEQFF. Written as DNA, the CDR3 is TGTGCCAGTAGGCAACTAGCGGGGGTAGCGAGTGAGCAGTTCTTC.